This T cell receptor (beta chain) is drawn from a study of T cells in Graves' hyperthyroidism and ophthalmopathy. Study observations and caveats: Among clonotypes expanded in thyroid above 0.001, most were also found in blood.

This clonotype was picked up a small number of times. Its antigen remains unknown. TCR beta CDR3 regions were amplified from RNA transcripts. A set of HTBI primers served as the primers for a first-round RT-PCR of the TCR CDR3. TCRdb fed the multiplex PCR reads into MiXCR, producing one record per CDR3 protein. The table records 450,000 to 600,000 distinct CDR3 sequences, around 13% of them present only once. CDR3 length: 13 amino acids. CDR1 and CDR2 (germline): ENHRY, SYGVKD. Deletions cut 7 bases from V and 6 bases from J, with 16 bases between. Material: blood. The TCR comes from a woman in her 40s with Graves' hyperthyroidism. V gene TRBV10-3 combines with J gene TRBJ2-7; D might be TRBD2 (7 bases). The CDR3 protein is CAITAEGGGEQYF. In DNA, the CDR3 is TGTGCCATCACGGCGGAGGGGGGGGGCGAGCAGTACTTC.